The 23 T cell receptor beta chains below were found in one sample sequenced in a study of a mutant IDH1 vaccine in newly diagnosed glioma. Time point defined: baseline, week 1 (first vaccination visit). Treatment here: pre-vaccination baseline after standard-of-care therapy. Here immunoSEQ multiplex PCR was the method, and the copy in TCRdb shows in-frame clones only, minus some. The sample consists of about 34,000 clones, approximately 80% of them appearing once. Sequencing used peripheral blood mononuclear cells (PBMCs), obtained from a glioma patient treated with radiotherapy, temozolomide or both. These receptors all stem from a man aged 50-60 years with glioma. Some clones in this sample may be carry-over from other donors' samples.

The DNA of the CDR3 is TGTGCCAGCAGCCCAGGGCAAGATTACGAGCAGTACTTC. Protein sequence: CASSPGQDYEQYF. The rearrangement uses TRBV7-3 and TRBJ2-7, with D maybe TRBD1 (5 bases). Trimming shortened V by 5 bases and J by 4 bases, and 12 bases separated the two germline ends. This CDR3 has 13 amino acids. Germline V gene data show CDR1 as SGHTA and CDR2 as FQGTGA.

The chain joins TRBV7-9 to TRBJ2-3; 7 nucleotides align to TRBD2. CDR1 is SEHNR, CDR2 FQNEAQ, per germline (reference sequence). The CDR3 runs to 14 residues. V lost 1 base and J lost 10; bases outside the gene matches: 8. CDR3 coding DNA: TGTGCCAGCAGCTTAGGTACTAGCGACGGGGCGCAGTATTTT. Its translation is CASSLGTSDGAQYF.

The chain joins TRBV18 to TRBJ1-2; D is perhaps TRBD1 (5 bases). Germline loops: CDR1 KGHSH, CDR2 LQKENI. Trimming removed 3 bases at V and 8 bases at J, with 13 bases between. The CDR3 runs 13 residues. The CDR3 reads CASSPSDSRGYTF. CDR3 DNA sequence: TGTGCCAGCTCACCGAGTGACAGTAGGGGCTACACCTTC.

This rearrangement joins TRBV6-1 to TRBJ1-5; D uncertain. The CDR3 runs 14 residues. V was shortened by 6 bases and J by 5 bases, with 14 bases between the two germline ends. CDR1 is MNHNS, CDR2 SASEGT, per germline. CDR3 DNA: TGTGCCAGCAGAAGACCCGCCGTCGATCAGCCCCAGCATTTT. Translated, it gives CASRRPAVDQPQHF.

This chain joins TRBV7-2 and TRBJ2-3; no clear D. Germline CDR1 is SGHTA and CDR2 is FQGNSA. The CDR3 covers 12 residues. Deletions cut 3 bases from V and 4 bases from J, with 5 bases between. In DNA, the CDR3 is TGTGCCAGCAGCTTTGGTTCAGATACGCAGTATTTT. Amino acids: CASSFGSDTQYF.

The CDR3 here is CASSPWPRGYEQYF. DNA for the CDR3: TGCGCCAGCAGCCCCTGGCCTAGGGGCTACGAGCAGTACTTC. The V and J genes are TRBV4-1 and TRBJ2-7; D might be TRBD1 (5 bases). The CDR3 totals 14 residues. The germline V gene encodes CDR1 MGHRA and CDR2 YSYEKL. V lost 4 bases and J 3 bases, leaving 13 bases between the germline ends.

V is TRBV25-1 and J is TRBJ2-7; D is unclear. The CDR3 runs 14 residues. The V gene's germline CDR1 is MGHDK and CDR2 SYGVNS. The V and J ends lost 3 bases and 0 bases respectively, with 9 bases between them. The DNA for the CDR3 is TGTGCCAGCAGTGACTGGGCCCACTCCTACGAGCAGTACTTC. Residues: CASSDWAHSYEQYF.

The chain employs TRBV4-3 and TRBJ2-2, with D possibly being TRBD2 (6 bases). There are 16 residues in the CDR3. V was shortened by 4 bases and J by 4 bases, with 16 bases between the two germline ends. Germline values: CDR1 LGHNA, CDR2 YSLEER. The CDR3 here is CASSRGAGTFTGELFF. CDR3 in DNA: TGCGCCAGCAGCCGAGGGGCAGGGACTTTCACCGGGGAGCTGTTTTTT.

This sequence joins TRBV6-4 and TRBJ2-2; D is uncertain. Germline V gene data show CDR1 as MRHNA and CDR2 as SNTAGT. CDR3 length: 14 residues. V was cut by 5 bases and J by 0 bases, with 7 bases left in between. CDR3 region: CASSTLPNTGELFF. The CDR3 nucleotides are TGTGCCAGCAGTACCCTTCCGAACACCGGGGAGCTGTTTTTT.

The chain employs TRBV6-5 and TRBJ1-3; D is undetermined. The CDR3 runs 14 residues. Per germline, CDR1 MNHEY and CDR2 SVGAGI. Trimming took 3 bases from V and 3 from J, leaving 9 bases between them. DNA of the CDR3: TGTGCCAGCAGTTATCAGAGGGATGGAAACACCATATATTTT. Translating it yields CASSYQRDGNTIYF.

The DNA of the CDR3 is TGTGCCAGCAGCCCCCATGGGACAGGGGGCGCGCCCCAGCATTTT. Translating gives CASSPHGTGGAPQHF. V gene TRBV9 combines with J gene TRBJ1-5; 12 nucleotides agree with TRBD1. The length of the CDR3 is 15 residues. The germline V gene has CDR1 SGDLS and CDR2 YYNGEE. Trimming at V came to 4 bases and at J to 9 bases, leaving 8 bases not matched to a gene.

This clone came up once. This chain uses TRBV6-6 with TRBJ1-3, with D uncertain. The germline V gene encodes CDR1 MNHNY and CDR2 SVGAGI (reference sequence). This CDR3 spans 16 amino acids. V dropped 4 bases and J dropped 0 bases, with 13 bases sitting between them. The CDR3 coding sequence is TGTGCCAGCAGTTTGGAACCCCCGCGCTCTGGAAACACCATATATTTT. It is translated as CASSLEPPRSGNTIYF.

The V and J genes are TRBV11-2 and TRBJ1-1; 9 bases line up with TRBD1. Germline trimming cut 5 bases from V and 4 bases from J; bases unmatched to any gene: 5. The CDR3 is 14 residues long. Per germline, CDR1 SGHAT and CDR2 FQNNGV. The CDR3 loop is CASSPGTGSTEAFF. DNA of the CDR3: TGTGCCAGCAGCCCCGGGACAGGGAGCACTGAAGCTTTCTTT. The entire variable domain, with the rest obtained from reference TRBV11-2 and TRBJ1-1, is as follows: EAGVAQSPRYKIIEKRQSVAFWCNPISGHATLYWYQQILGQGPKLLIQFQNNGVVDDSQLPKDRFSAERLKGVDSTLKIQPAKLEDSAVYLCASSPGTGSTEAFFGQGTRLTVV.

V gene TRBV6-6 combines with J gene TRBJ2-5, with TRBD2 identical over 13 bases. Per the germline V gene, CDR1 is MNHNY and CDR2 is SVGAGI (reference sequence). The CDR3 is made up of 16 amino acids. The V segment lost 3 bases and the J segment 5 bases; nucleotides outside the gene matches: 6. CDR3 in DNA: TGTGCCAGCAGTTATACGACTAGCGGGGGGCGGGAGACCCAGTACTTC. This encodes CASSYTTSGGRETQYF.

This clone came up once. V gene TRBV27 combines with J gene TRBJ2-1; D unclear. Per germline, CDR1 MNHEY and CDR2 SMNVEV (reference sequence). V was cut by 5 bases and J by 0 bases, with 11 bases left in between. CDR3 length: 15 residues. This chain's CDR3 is CASSPTVGSYNEQFF. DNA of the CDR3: TGTGCCAGCAGTCCTACAGTTGGCTCCTACAATGAGCAGTTCTTC.

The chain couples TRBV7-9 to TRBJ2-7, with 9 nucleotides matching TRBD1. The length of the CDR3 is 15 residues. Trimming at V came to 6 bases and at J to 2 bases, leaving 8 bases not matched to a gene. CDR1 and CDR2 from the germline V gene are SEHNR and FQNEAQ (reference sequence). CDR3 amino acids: CASSLGDRVPYEQYF. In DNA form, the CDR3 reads TGTGCCAGCAGTCTTGGGGACAGGGTACCCTACGAGCAGTACTTC.

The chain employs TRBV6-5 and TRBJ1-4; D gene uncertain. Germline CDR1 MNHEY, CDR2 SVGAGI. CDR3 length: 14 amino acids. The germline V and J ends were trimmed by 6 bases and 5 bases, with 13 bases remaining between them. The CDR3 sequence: CASRKGFQNEKLFF. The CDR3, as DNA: TGTGCCAGCAGGAAAGGGTTTCAGAATGAAAAACTGTTTTTT.

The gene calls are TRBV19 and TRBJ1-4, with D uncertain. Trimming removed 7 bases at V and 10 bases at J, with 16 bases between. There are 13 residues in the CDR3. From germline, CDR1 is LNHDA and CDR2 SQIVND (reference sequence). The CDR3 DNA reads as TGTGCCAGTAAGGTAACGGAAGAAGGAAAACTGTTTTTT. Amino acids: CASKVTEEGKLFF.

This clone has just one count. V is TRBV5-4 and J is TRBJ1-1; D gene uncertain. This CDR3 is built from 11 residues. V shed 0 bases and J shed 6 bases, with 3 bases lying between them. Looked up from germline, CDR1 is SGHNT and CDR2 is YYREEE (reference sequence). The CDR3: CASSLGAEAFF. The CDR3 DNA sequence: TGTGCCAGCAGCTTGGGCGCTGAAGCTTTCTTT.

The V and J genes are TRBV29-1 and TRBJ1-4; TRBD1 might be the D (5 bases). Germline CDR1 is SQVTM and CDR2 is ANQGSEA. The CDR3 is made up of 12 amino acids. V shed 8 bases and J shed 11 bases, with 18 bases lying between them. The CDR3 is CSTQAEVGKLFF. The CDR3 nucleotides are TGCAGCACACAGGCGGAGGTTGGGAAACTGTTTTTT.

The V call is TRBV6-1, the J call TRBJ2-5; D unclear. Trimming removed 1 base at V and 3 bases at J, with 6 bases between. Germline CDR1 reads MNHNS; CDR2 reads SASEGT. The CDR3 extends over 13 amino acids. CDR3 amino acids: CASSEGLKETQYF. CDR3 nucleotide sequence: TGTGCCAGCAGTGAAGGACTTAAAGAGACCCAGTACTTC.

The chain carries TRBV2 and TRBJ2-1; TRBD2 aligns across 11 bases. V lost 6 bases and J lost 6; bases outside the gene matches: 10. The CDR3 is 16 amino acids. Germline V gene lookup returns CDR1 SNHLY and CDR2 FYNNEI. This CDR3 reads CASSSTLAGETNEQFF. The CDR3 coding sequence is TGTGCCAGCAGCTCAACACTAGCGGGAGAGACCAATGAGCAGTTCTTC.

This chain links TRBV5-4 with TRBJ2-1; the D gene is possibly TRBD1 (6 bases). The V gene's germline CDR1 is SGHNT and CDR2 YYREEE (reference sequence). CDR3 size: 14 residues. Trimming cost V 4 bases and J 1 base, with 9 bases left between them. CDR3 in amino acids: CASSATGSYNEQFF. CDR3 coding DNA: TGTGCCAGCAGCGCAACAGGGTCCTACAATGAGCAGTTCTTC.